This TCR beta chain emerged from a study of OX40 agonist ivuxolimab in advanced cancers. About the investigation overall: Ivuxolimab was an agonistic, fully human IgG2 monoclonal antibody directed against OX40 (CD134), a costimulatory receptor. Intravenous ivuxolimab was administered to patients every 2 weeks at six dose levels: 0.01, 0.1, 0.3, 1.5, 3 and 10 mg/kg. Of the roughly 52 dose-escalation patients, hepatocellular carcinoma was present in roughly 19, melanoma in about 15, renal cell carcinoma in 9 and head and neck cancer in 9. The dose-escalation cohort was about 86% male with a mean age of approximately 60 years, ranging from 23 to 79. Prior anti-PD-1, anti-PD-L1 or anti-CTLA-4 therapy was permitted, and checkpoint inhibitors had been received by about 37% of dose-escalation patients. Partial responses were achieved by three dose-escalation patients, of whom one had hepatocellular carcinoma and two had cutaneous melanoma. Peripheral TCRbeta sequencing was intended to test whether TCR sequence diversity was altered and clonal T-cell expansion was caused by ivuxolimab. The paper reports the monotherapy dose-escalation portion (N ≈ 50 patients) of the phase I ivuxolimab trial.

Genomic DNA was extracted from sorted cells for sequencing of the TCRbeta CDR3 region. TCRbeta CDR3 regions were sequenced using the immunoSEQ Assay. TCRdb limited this immuneACCESS table to in-frame rearrangements with V and J called. A share of clones is missing; checked studies link under half to unresolved V genes, and the rest is unexplained. The sample table lists about 73,000 clones, around 90% of them with a count of one. Jointly, the top ten make up roughly 10% of the sample. General conclusions and limits of the study: On average, CD8+ T cells showed more expanded clones than CD4+ T cells after ivuxolimab. Partial responders in the 0.1-3.0 mg/kg groups had among the lowest normalized peripheral clonal expansion, especially among CD8+ T cells. Low levels of normalized T-cell clonal expansion were also seen in some nonresponding patients. At doses from 0.1 to 3.0 mg/kg, clonal expansion was seen in both CD4+ and CD8+ blood T cells between baseline and week 6. Antigen specificity was not determined for the clonally expanded peripheral T cells.

Patients with autoimmune disease history or receiving systemic immunosuppression were excluded from the trial. Peripheral blood for TCR sequencing was drawn from every dose cohort at baseline, at cycle 4 day 1 and at cycle 7 day 1. The samples were taken from a phase I, first-in-human, multicenter, open-label dose-escalation trial of ivuxolimab. Adults with locally advanced or metastatic melanoma, renal cell, hepatocellular, or head and neck squamous cell carcinoma were enrolled in the trial. Before TCR sequencing, CD4+ T cells and CD8+ T cells were sorted from peripheral blood as separate populations. This clone has only one observation. Its cognate antigen has yet to be identified. An end of the junction differs from the germline gene, which may be a read error. Per the germline V gene (reference sequence), SSHAT is the CDR1 and FNYEAQ is the CDR2. The CDR3 has 12 amino acids, counting the end cysteine and phenylalanine. The only DNA kept is the CDR3, 36 bases in frame from the first base.

The chain is assembled from TRBV7-7 and TRBJ2-3; no confident D gene assignment can be made. The source was CD4+ or CD8+ T cells sorted from blood, collected in a trial of the OX40 agonist ivuxolimab. The sequence was collected from an adult with an advanced solid tumor such as melanoma, head and neck, liver or kidney cancer. CDR3 reads: CASSSLGSAQYF. The sequenced DNA: TGTGCTAGCAGCTCCCTCGGTTCTGCACAGTATTTT.